These 29 T cell receptor beta chains share one sample of origin, sequenced in a study of blood T cell repertoires in COVID-19. Clones were sequenced by immunoSEQ multiplex PCR, and TCRdb holds only the in-frame ones, with some missing. The table has tens of thousands of clones, roughly 84% seen once. The sequenced sample consisted of peripheral blood. These receptors were taken from a human donor in a cohort sampled during active COVID-19.

The chain has TRBV4-1 and TRBJ2-1, with a tentative D call TRBD2 (6 bases). The CDR3 is made up of 15 amino acids. From germline, CDR1 is MGHRA and CDR2 YSYEKL. V was pared by 0 bases and J by 7 bases, with 13 bases between. The CDR3 is CASSQDRLARNEQFF. In DNA form, the CDR3 reads TGCGCCAGCAGCCAAGATCGCCTAGCGCGGAATGAGCAGTTCTTC.

This rearrangement joins TRBV7-2 to TRBJ2-1; 12 nucleotides agree with TRBD2. CDR1 and CDR2 from the germline V gene are SGHTA and FQGNSA. Losses at the gene ends were 0 bases for V and 0 bases for J; bases not matched to a gene: 3. This CDR3 contains 18 residues. The CDR3 here is CASSLALAGGFSYNEQFF. CDR3 nucleotide sequence: TGTGCCAGCAGCTTAGCGCTAGCGGGAGGGTTCTCCTACAATGAGCAGTTCTTC.

This clone came up a few times. The CDR3 loop reads CASRHTGQNNEQFF. The CDR3 nucleotides are TGTGCCAGCAGACACACCGGACAGAACAATGAGCAGTTCTTC. The chain uses TRBV28 and TRBJ2-1, with D possibly being TRBD1 (6 bases). Germline V gene sequence: CDR1 MDHEN, CDR2 SYDVKM. CDR3 length equals 14 residues. Trimming took off 6 bases at V and 5 bases at J, with 14 bases between the two ends.

This rearrangement joins TRBV9 to TRBJ1-1, with 7 bases identical to TRBD1. V lost 2 bases, J lost 4 bases, and 5 bases stayed unmatched. The CDR3 loop spans 14 amino acids. In germline, CDR1 is SGDLS, CDR2 YYNGEE. The CDR3 DNA sequence: TGTGCCAGCAGCGTCACAGGGGTTCCCACTGAAGCTTTCTTT. It codes for CASSVTGVPTEAFF. Full variable domain (outside the CDR3, taken from reference TRBV9 and TRBJ1-1): DSGVTQTPKHLITATGQRVTLRCSPRSGDLSVYWYQQSLDQGLQFLIQYYNGEERAKGNILERFSAQQFPDLHSELNLSSLELGDSALYFCASSVTGVPTEAFFGQGTRLTVV.

The rearrangement joins TRBV13 to TRBJ2-3; 10 nucleotides match TRBD2. The CDR3 length is 16 residues. The J segment lost 0 bases and the V segment lost 0 bases, leaving 0 bases of the junction unmatched. Germline V gene data show CDR1 as PRHDT and CDR2 as FYEKMQ (reference sequence). CDR3 DNA sequence: TGTGCCAGCAGCTTAGGACTAGCGGGGAGCACAGATACGCAGTATTTT. As protein: CASSLGLAGSTDTQYF.

The V and J genes are TRBV6-1 and TRBJ2-7; maybe TRBD1 (5 bases). V dropped 3 bases and J dropped 7 bases, with 22 bases sitting between them. The germline gives CDR1 MNHNS, CDR2 SASEGT. This CDR3 spans 16 amino acids. The CDR3 spells CASSDLAGLSYGEQYF. The CDR3 DNA follows: TGTGCCAGCAGTGACCTCGCAGGGTTATCCTACGGGGAGCAGTACTTC.

V and J are TRBV30 and TRBJ2-6, with 7 positions matching TRBD1. Germline CDR1 is GTSNPN and CDR2 is SVGIG (reference sequence). V lost 5 bases, J lost 0 bases, and 7 bases stayed unmatched. The CDR3 loop spans 16 amino acids. The CDR3 sequence is CAWSKDRISGANVLTF. In DNA form, the CDR3 reads TGTGCCTGGTCCAAGGACAGGATCTCTGGGGCCAACGTCCTGACTTTC.

V usage is TRBV3-1 (or the pseudogene TRBV3-2) and J usage is TRBJ1-1, with TRBD1 as a possible D gene (5 bases). Trimming took off 4 bases at V and 8 bases at J, with 11 bases between the two ends. Germline loops: CDR1 LGHDT, CDR2 YNNKEL (reference sequence). The CDR3 contains 12 residues. The CDR3 DNA reads as TGTGCCAGCAGCCGCCCCGGGGGAGAAGCTTTCTTT. Protein product: CASSRPGGEAFF.

The chain has TRBV6-2 or TRBV6-3 and TRBJ1-2, with 7 nucleotides matching TRBD1. The germline V gene encodes CDR1 MNHEY and CDR2 SVGEGT. Losses at the gene ends were 6 bases for V and 4 bases for J; bases not matched to a gene: 14. The CDR3 consists of 16 residues. CDR3 protein: CASSPRTGERAYGYTF. CDR3 DNA sequence: TGTGCCAGCAGCCCTAGAACAGGGGAAAGAGCCTATGGCTACACCTTC.

The chain carries TRBV18 and TRBJ1-5; D is unresolved. The V and J ends lost 6 bases and 3 bases respectively, with 12 bases between them. The germline gives CDR1 KGHSH, CDR2 LQKENI. CDR3 length equals 14 residues. CDR3 bases: TGTGCCAGCTCCCCCGCGGGGAACAATCAGCCCCAGCATTTT. Amino acids: CASSPAGNNQPQHF.

The chain combines TRBV7-2 with TRBJ2-5; D not resolved. The CDR3 loop spans 13 amino acids. V was cut by 1 base and J by 2 bases, with 5 bases left in between. Germline assignment: CDR1 SGHTA and CDR2 FQGNSA. CDR3 bases: TGTGCCAGCAGCTTAGTGTCACAAGAGACCCAGTACTTC. Protein: CASSLVSQETQYF.

This rearrangement joins TRBV15 to TRBJ2-5, with D tentatively TRBD2 (6 bases). There are 15 residues in the CDR3. The germline V gene encodes CDR1 LNHNV and CDR2 YYDKDF (reference sequence). V was pared by 2 bases and J by 4 bases, with 14 bases between. Here the CDR3 reads CATSRPGGVTETQYF. Written as DNA, the CDR3 is TGTGCCACCAGCAGACCAGGAGGGGTAACAGAGACCCAGTACTTC.

V and J are TRBV4-1 and TRBJ1-1; 10 positions match TRBD1. Germline CDR1 is MGHRA and CDR2 is YSYEKL. V lost 3 bases and J lost 7; bases outside the gene matches: 2. The CDR3 loop spans 13 amino acids. The CDR3 spells CASSQGQGYEAFF. For the CDR3, the DNA is TGCGCCAGCAGCCAGGGACAGGGGTATGAAGCTTTCTTT.

The J gene is TRBJ2-1, the V gene TRBV7-2; D ambiguous. This CDR3 has 13 residues. Germline CDR1 is SGHTA and CDR2 is FQGNSA. V was trimmed by 4 bases and J by 5 bases, leaving 9 bases between them. The CDR3 DNA reads TGTGCCAGCAGCTCACTGGTGCACAATGAGCAGTTCTTC. Translated: CASSSLVHNEQFF.

This clone was recorded a few times. V usage is TRBV30 and J usage is TRBJ2-7, with D perhaps matching TRBD2 (6 bases). Per germline, CDR1 GTSNPN and CDR2 SVGIG (reference sequence). The CDR3 length is 16 residues. Between the trimmed V and J ends, which lost 5 bases and 3 bases, there was a span of 23 bases. The CDR3 DNA reads TGTGCCTGGCAGCCTCCCCGGGGGAGGTACCTCTACGAGCAGTACTTC. Translation: CAWQPPRGRYLYEQYF.

The chain links TRBV5-5 to TRBJ1-6; D gene ambiguous. V was trimmed by 0 bases and J by 0 bases, leaving 13 bases between them. The CDR3 runs 18 residues. Per the germline V gene, CDR1 is SGHKS and CDR2 is YYEKEE (reference sequence). CDR3 amino acids: CASSLAVSTSSYNSPLHF. CDR3 coding DNA: TGTGCCAGCAGCTTGGCCGTCAGCACTAGCTCCTATAATTCACCCCTCCACTTT.

This chain joins TRBV9 and TRBJ2-4, with D perhaps TRBD1 (5 bases). CDR1 and CDR2 (germline): SGDLS, YYNGEE. The germline V and J ends were trimmed by 5 bases and 7 bases, with 13 bases remaining between them. CDR3 length equals 13 residues. The CDR3 region is CASRDQGRNIQYF. The CDR3 nucleotides are TGTGCCAGCAGAGACCAGGGTCGTAACATTCAGTACTTC.

The gene calls are TRBV7-9 and TRBJ1-5; TRBD1 matches 7 bases. This CDR3 region has 14 residues. From germline, CDR1 is SEHNR and CDR2 FQNEAQ (reference sequence). Trimming took 5 bases from V and 11 from J; bases not matched to a gene: 12. CDR3 sequence: CASSVSGTDATQHF. CDR3 DNA: TGTGCCAGCAGCGTTTCCGGGACAGACGCGACCCAGCATTTT.

The chain recombines TRBV4-1 with TRBJ1-5, with TRBD1 as a possible D gene (6 bases). Germline V gene lookup returns CDR1 MGHRA and CDR2 YSYEKL. The CDR3 spans 15 residues. V was shortened by 0 bases and J by 3 bases, with 9 bases between the two germline ends. CDR3 sequence: CASSQDGQYNQPQHF. In DNA form, the CDR3 reads TGCGCCAGCAGCCAAGATGGACAGTACAATCAGCCCCAGCATTTT.

The V and J genes are TRBV18 and TRBJ1-6, with a weak D call TRBD1 (6 bases). V shed 6 bases and J shed 4 bases, with 13 bases lying between them. CDR3 size: 15 residues. Germline assignment: CDR1 KGHSH and CDR2 LQKENI. CDR3 amino acids: CASSPDSTYNSPLHF. The CDR3 nucleotides read TGTGCCAGCTCGCCGGACAGTACTTATAATTCACCCCTCCACTTT.

The gene calls are TRBV5-1 and TRBJ2-5; 9 bases align to TRBD1. The CDR3 runs to 15 residues. Trimming took 7 bases from V and 1 from J; bases not matched to a gene: 8. CDR1 SGHRS and CDR2 YFSETQ come from the germline V gene. CDR3 amino acids: CASHTGTGTQETQYF. As DNA, the CDR3 is TGCGCCAGCCATACCGGGACAGGGACCCAAGAGACCCAGTACTTC.

The chain employs TRBV10-1 and TRBJ1-5; D is perhaps TRBD1 (5 bases). The CDR3 runs to 17 residues. Looked up from germline, CDR1 is WNHNN and CDR2 is SYGVQD (reference sequence). V shed 4 bases and J shed 2 bases, with 18 bases lying between them. The DNA for the CDR3 is TGCGCCAGCAGTGGGCAGGGTTCCTCATCGGGCAATCAGCCCCAGCATTTT. This gives the protein CASSGQGSSSGNQPQHF.

This clone was observed a few times. This chain connects TRBV6-1 to TRBJ1-2; D call uncertain. The CDR3 extends over 17 amino acids. Per germline, CDR1 MNHNS and CDR2 SASEGT. The germline V and J ends were trimmed by 4 bases and 4 bases, with 22 bases remaining between them. The CDR3 spells CASSGPGAGRSGYGYTF. The CDR3 DNA follows: TGTGCCAGCAGTGGTCCCGGAGCAGGAAGAAGCGGCTATGGCTACACCTTC.

The genes are TRBV3-1 (or the pseudogene TRBV3-2) and TRBJ1-1; D is unclear. Germline V lookup: CDR1 LGHDT, CDR2 YNNKEL (reference sequence). The V and J ends lost 3 bases and 3 bases respectively, with 11 bases between them. This CDR3 comprises 14 residues. CDR3 DNA: TGTGCCAGCAGCCATGGAAGGCAGGACACTGAAGCTTTCTTT. Its translation is CASSHGRQDTEAFF.

V gene TRBV6-1 combines with J gene TRBJ2-7; weak D call: TRBD2 (6 bases). The V end was cut by 0 bases, the J end by 4 bases, with 10 bases between. CDR1 is MNHNS, CDR2 SASEGT, per germline. The CDR3 contains 14 residues. The CDR3 protein is CASSEAGLGYEQYF. DNA of the CDR3: TGTGCCAGCAGTGAAGCGGGACTGGGGTACGAGCAGTACTTC.

The chain employs TRBV12-3 or TRBV12-4 and TRBJ1-2; 7 positions agree with TRBD1. CDR3 length equals 13 residues. With 6 bases clipped from V and 8 bases from J, the junction kept 9 bases outside the gene matches. The DNA for the CDR3 is TGTGCCAGCAGGCCCCAGGGGGGATCAGGCTACACCTTC. Residues: CASRPQGGSGYTF.

The V call is TRBV2, the J call TRBJ2-5; 13 nucleotides line up with TRBD2. V shed 4 bases and J 5 bases; nucleotides not matched to a gene: 4. The CDR3 covers 15 residues. The germline V gene encodes CDR1 SNHLY and CDR2 FYNNEI. CDR3 sequence: CASSGTSGSRETQYF. The CDR3 coding sequence is TGTGCCAGCAGTGGGACTAGCGGGAGTAGGGAGACCCAGTACTTC.

The chain uses TRBV18 and TRBJ2-3, with a possible D match to TRBD2 (6 bases). This CDR3 is built from 16 residues. Trimming shortened V by 3 bases and J by 6 bases, and 19 bases separated the two germline ends. The germline CDR1 and CDR2 sequences are KGHSH and LQKENI. CDR3 loop: CASSPTRREPSDTQYF. The CDR3 DNA reads TGTGCCAGCTCACCTACCCGGCGGGAACCCTCCGATACGCAGTATTTT. The complete variable domain, with remaining parts taken from reference TRBV18 and TRBJ2-3, reads NAGVMQNPRHLVRRRGQEARLRCSPMKGHSHVYWYRQLPEEGLKFMVYLQKENIIDESGMPKERFSAEFPKEGPSILRIQQVVRGDSAAYFCASSPTRREPSDTQYFGPGTRLTVL.

V usage is TRBV7-3 and J usage is TRBJ2-7; 7 bases map to TRBD2. This CDR3 has 16 amino acids. Germline V lookup: CDR1 SGHTA, CDR2 FQGTGA. The trim removed 1 base at V and 6 bases at J, leaving 12 bases unmatched. The chain's CDR3 is CASSLRSSREGGEQYF. CDR3 DNA: TGTGCCAGCAGCTTAAGATCGTCCAGGGAGGGCGGCGAGCAGTACTTC.